The rows below give T cell receptor beta chains drawn from one sample of a study of blood T cells in healthy people across ages. TCRdb ran MiXCR on the 5' RACE reads and lists one entry per CDR3 protein. The sample contains fewer than 950,000 distinct CDR3 sequences, 50% to 65% of which appear only once. Sequenced material: blood. These receptors came from a man aged 80 or over in good health. CDR3s include the opening cysteine and the closing phenylalanine or tryptophan. A D gene is named only where the DNA matches it firmly. Size is stated for part of the rows, as once, few or many counts, or as a class when the clone is expanded.

cdr3_length	v_call	j_call	clone_size	d_call	cdr3_aa	cdr3_nt
11	TRBV21-1	TRBJ2-5	few	.	CATRSGKTQYF	TGTGCCACCCGGTCCGGAAAGACCCAGTACTTC
12	TRBV29-1	TRBJ1-2	.	.	CSAGELRYGYTF	TGCAGCGCCGGGGAGCTTCGCTATGGCTACACCTTC
13	TRBV7-2	TRBJ2-5	.	.	CASCSPLVGTQYF	TGTGCCAGCTGCTCACCCCTCGTCGGGACCCAGTACTTC
12	TRBV20-1	TRBJ2-7	few	TRBD2	CSATGTSGEQYF	TGCAGTGCTACAGGGACTAGTGGTGAGCAGTACTTC
15	TRBV12-3/TRBV12-4	TRBJ2-3	once	.	CASSQGAVGADTQYF	TGTGCCAGCAGCCAAGGGGCGGTCGGGGCAGATACGCAGTATTTT
14	TRBV7-8	TRBJ1-2	.	.	CASSLAITNYGYTF	TGTGCCAGCAGCTTAGCGATTACTAACTATGGCTACACCTTC
16	TRBV7-8	TRBJ2-5	.	TRBD1	CASSPRTGVIPETQYF	TGTGCCAGCAGCCCCCGGACAGGGGTCATACCAGAGACCCAGTACTTC
13	TRBV3-1	TRBJ1-2	.	TRBD1	CASRQDRVNGYTF	TGTGCCAGCAGGCAGGACAGGGTGAATGGCTACACCTTC
10	TRBV12-3/TRBV12-4	TRBJ2-5	few	.	CASSLGTQYF	TGTGCCAGCAGTTTGGGGACCCAGTACTTC
15	TRBV5-1	TRBJ2-7	.	TRBD2	CASSSLAGWGNEQYF	TGCGCCAGCAGCTCCTTAGCGGGGTGGGGCAATGAGCAGTACTTC